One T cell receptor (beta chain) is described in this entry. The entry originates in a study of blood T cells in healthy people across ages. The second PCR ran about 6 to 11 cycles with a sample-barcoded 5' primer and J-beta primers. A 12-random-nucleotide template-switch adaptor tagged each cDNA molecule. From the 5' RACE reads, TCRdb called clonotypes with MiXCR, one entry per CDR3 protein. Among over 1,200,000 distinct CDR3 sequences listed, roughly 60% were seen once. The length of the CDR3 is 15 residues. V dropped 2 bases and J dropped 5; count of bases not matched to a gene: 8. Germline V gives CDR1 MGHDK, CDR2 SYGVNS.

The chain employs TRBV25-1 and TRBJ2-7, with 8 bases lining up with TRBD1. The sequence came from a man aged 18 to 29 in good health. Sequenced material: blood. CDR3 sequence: CASSETRTGNHEQYF. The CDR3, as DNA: TGTGCCAGCAGTGAAACTAGGACAGGGAACCACGAGCAGTACTTC.